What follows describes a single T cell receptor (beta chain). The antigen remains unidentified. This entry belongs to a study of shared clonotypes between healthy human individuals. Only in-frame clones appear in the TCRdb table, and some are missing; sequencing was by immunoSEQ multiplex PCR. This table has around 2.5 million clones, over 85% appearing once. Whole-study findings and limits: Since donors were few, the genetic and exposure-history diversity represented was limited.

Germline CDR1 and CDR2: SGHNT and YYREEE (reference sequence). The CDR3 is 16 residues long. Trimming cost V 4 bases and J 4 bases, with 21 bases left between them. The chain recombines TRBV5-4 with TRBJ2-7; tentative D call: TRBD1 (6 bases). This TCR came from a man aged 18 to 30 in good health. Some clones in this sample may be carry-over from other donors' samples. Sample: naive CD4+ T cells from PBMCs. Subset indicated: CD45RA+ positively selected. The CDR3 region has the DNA TGTGCCAGCAGCCTACAACAGGGATCCCTAACGTACGAGCAGTACTTC. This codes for CASSLQQGSLTYEQYF.